The entry below describes one T cell receptor beta chain. Assay used: immunoSEQ multiplex PCR; TCRdb lists only in-frame clones, some missing. Found here are around 120,000 clones, 90% of them singletons; the top ten hold approximately 0.78%. Germline V lookup: CDR1 SGHRS, CDR2 YFSETQ. J lost 7 bases, V lost 6 bases, and 16 bases had no gene match. The CDR3 spans 17 residues. The entry originates in a study of T cell clones after liver transplantation. Across the whole study: Third-party-reactive TCRbeta sequences from pre-transplant mixed lymphocyte reactions served as antigen-independent comparators.

The input for sequencing was CD4+ T cells from blood, taken 12 months after liver transplant. The TCR originated in a human patient who received a liver transplant. Some T cells may possibly be graft donor cells. J is TRBJ2-1 and V is TRBV5-1; 10 positions agree with TRBD2. The CDR3 loop is CASTSTFGLAGENEQFF. DNA for the CDR3: TGCGCCAGCACCTCGACGTTCGGGCTAGCGGGAGAAAATGAGCAGTTCTTC.